The rows below give T cell receptor beta chains drawn from one sample of a study of blood T cell repertoires in COVID-19. The data were produced by immunoSEQ multiplex PCR, yet TCRdb's version contains in-frame clones alone and is incomplete. The profile covers 300,000 to 350,000 clones, with around nine tenths appearing a single time and 3% to 4.5% taken by the ten largest. The sample consisted of peripheral blood. The receptors originated from a woman aged 60-75 years with COVID-19, enrolled during active disease. Both conserved end residues are part of each CDR3. Fields, in order: V gene, clone size, J gene, D gene, CDR3 protein, CDR3 DNA. D genes are given only for firm matches. Where a row states a size, it is once, few, many or the class of an expanded clone; other rows omit it.

TRBV14	NA	TRBJ1-2	NA	CASSQDWQIYGYTF	TGTGCCAGCAGCCAAGATTGGCAGATCTATGGCTACACCTTC
TRBV6-5	NA	TRBJ1-1	NA	CASKGIVNTEAFF	TGTGCCAGCAAGGGGATTGTGAACACTGAAGCTTTCTTT
TRBV7-3	NA	TRBJ1-1	TRBD1	CASSGQPNTEAFF	TGTGCCAGCTCGGGACAGCCGAACACTGAAGCTTTCTTT
TRBV30	NA	TRBJ1-1	TRBD1	CAPKGQPNTEAFF	TGTGCCCCAAAGGGACAGCCGAACACTGAAGCTTTCTTT
TRBV7-9	few	TRBJ1-2	NA	CASSLDDRPRGGYTF	TGTGCCAGCAGCTTAGACGACAGACCGAGAGGAGGCTACACCTTC
TRBV9	NA	TRBJ2-7	TRBD2	CASSVGAGAYEQYF	TGTGCCAGCAGCGTAGGGGCGGGGGCCTACGAGCAGTACTTC
TRBV7-5	NA	TRBJ1-6	NA	CARSRPGHQDSPLHF	TGTGCCAGAAGCCGACCGGGACACCAAGATTCACCCCTCCACTTT
TRBV28	NA	TRBJ1-2	TRBD1	CASKTGGPYGYTF	TGTGCCAGCAAGACAGGGGGCCCCTATGGCTACACCTTC
TRBV6-2/TRBV6-3	few	TRBJ2-7	TRBD1	CASSRQGKYEQYF	TGTGCCAGCAGTCGACAGGGGAAGTACGAGCAGTACTTC
TRBV10-3	NA	TRBJ1-2	NA	CATGQSNYGYTF	TGTGCCACCGGACAGTCAAACTATGGCTACACCTTC
TRBV6-5	NA	TRBJ2-3	TRBD2	CASSTPAGGTDTQYF	TGTGCCAGCAGTACCCCAGCGGGGGGGACAGATACGCAGTATTTT
TRBV7-9	NA	TRBJ2-1	NA	CANEGIYNEQFF	TGTGCCAACGAGGGTATATACAATGAGCAGTTCTTC
TRBV6-5	NA	TRBJ1-3	TRBD1	CASSRDRYGNTIYF	TGTGCCAGCAGCCGGGACAGATATGGAAACACCATATATTTT
TRBV5-1	NA	TRBJ1-6	NA	CASSLLEDSYNSPLHF	TGCGCCAGCAGCTTGTTAGAAGACTCCTATAATTCACCCCTCCACTTT
TRBV7-3	NA	TRBJ2-3	NA	CASSRGTTDTQYF	TGTGCCAGCAGCAGGGGGACCACAGATACGCAGTATTTT
TRBV19	NA	TRBJ1-5	TRBD1	CASSYAGQQYQPQHF	TGTGCCAGTAGTTATGCGGGACAGCAGTATCAGCCCCAGCATTTT
TRBV24-1	NA	TRBJ2-1	NA	CATSDPVTVGNEQFF	TGTGCCACCAGTGACCCCGTTACTGTCGGCAATGAGCAGTTCTTC
TRBV6-6	NA	TRBJ1-5	NA	CASSYSEGINQPQHF	TGTGCCAGCAGTTACTCGGAGGGAATCAATCAGCCCCAGCATTTT
TRBV7-6	NA	TRBJ1-3	NA	CASSLDEGTGNTIYF	TGTGCCAGCAGCTTAGATGAGGGTACTGGAAACACCATATATTTT
TRBV2	NA	TRBJ1-2	NA	CASSPEGTPNYGYTF	TGTGCCAGCAGTCCAGAGGGGACACCTAACTATGGCTACACCTTC
TRBV19	NA	TRBJ1-6	NA	CASSMGQGLPSPLHF	TGTGCCAGTAGTATGGGGCAGGGGTTGCCTTCACCCCTCCACTTT
TRBV19	NA	TRBJ2-7	TRBD2	CASDAGDVLNF	TGTGCCAGTGATGCGGGGGACGTCCTGAACTTC
TRBV6-6	NA	TRBJ1-1	TRBD1	CASRRDSHTEAFF	TGTGCCAGCAGGAGGGACAGCCACACTGAAGCTTTCTTT
TRBV15	NA	TRBJ2-5	TRBD2	CATSKPGRGETQYF	TGTGCCACCAGCAAGCCAGGGAGGGGAGAGACCCAGTACTTC
TRBV9	once	TRBJ1-6	TRBD1	CASSVEGAAPLHF	TGTGCCAGCAGCGTAGAGGGGGCCGCCCCCCTCCACTTT
TRBV7-3	once	TRBJ2-4	TRBD2	CASSDGSGGAGKNIQYF	TGTGCCAGCAGCGATGGATCCGGGGGGGCTGGCAAAAACATTCAGTACTTC
TRBV27	NA	TRBJ1-6	TRBD1	CASSSRQGFGSPLHF	TGTGCCAGCAGTTCTCGACAGGGGTTTGGTTCACCCCTCCACTTT
TRBV3-1/TRBV3-2	NA	TRBJ1-1	NA	CASSQDRLGRAEAFF	TGTGCCAGCAGCCAAGATCGGTTAGGGAGGGCTGAAGCTTTCTTT
TRBV5-4	NA	TRBJ2-7	NA	CASSLSLGSEYF	TGTGCCAGCAGCTTGAGTCTGGGCTCCGAGTACTTC